This T cell receptor beta chain was sequenced for a study of OX40 agonist ivuxolimab in advanced cancers. Study overall: Ivuxolimab was administered intravenously to patients at 0.01 to 10 mg/kg every 2 weeks.

Data came from immunoSEQ multiplex PCR; TCRdb stores just in-frame clones and leaves some out. The table shows roughly 68,000 clones, with 65% to 90% occurring only once. Autoimmune disease history or systemic immunosuppression disqualified patients. On this clone: What it binds is not known.

The CDR3 runs to 16 residues. The germline gives CDR1 SGHRS, CDR2 YFSETQ. Deletions cut 1 base from V and 6 bases from J, with 19 bases between. General study results and limits: Clonal expansion among partial responders at 0.1-3.0 mg/kg ranked near the lowest. Average numbers of expanded clones were greater in CD8+ T cells than in CD4+.

The chain carries TRBV5-1 and TRBJ1-2; D gene uncertain. The TCR sequence derives from an adult with an advanced solid tumor such as melanoma, head and neck, liver or kidney cancer. The sequencing here drew on CD4+ or CD8+ T cells sorted from blood, taken in a trial of the OX40 agonist ivuxolimab. CDR3 coding DNA: TGCGCCAGCAGCTTGTCCGGGGAGTGGGGAAAAGATGGCTACACCTTC. Its translation is CASSLSGEWGKDGYTF.